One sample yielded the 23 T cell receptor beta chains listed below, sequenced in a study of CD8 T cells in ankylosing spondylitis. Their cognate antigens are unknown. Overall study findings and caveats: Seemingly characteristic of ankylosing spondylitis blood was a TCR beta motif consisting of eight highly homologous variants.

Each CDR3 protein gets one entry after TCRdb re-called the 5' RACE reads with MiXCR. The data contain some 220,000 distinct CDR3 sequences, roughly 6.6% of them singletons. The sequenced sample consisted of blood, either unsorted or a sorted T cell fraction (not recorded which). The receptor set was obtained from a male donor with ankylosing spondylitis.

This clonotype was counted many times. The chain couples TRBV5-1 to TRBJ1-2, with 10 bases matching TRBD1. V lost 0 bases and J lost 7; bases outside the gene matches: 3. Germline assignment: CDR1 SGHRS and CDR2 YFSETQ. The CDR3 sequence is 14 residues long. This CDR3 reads CASSLGQGASGYTF. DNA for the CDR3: TGCGCCAGCAGCTTGGGACAGGGGGCGTCTGGCTACACCTTC. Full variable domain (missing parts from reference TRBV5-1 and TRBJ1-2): KAGVTQTPRYLIKTRGQQVTLSCSPISGHRSVSWYQQTPGQGLQFLFEYFSETQRNKGNFPGRFSGRQFSNSRSEMNVSTLELGDSALYLCASSLGQGASGYTFGSGTRLTVV.

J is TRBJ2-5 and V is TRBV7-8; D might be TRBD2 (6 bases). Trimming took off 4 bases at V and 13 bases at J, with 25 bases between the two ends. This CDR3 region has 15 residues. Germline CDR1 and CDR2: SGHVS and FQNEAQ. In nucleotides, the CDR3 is TGTGCCAGCAGCTCCCTCGTTTTCGGTAGCGGACCATGGTACTTC. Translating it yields CASSSLVFGSGPWYF.

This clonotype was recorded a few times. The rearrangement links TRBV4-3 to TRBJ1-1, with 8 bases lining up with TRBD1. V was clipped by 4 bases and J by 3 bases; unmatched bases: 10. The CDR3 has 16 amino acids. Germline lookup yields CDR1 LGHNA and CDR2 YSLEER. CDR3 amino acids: CASSLGQGLTDTEAFF. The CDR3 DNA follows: TGCGCCAGCAGCCTAGGACAGGGCTTAACGGACACTGAAGCTTTCTTT.

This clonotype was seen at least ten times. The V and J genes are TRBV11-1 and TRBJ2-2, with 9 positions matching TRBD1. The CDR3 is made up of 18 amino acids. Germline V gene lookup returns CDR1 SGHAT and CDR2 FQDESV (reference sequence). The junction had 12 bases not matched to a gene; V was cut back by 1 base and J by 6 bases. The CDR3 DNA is TGTGCCAGCAGCTTAGATCATGGAAGACAGGGGGGACCCGGGGAGCTGTTTTTT. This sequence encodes CASSLDHGRQGGPGELFF.

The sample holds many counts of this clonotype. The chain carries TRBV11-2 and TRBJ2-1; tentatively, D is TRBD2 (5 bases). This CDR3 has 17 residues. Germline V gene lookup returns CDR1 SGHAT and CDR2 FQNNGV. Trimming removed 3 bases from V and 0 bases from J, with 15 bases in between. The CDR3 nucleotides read TGTGCCAGCAGCTTCGGGGTCGGAGCGAGCTCCTACAATGAGCAGTTCTTC. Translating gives CASSFGVGASSYNEQFF.

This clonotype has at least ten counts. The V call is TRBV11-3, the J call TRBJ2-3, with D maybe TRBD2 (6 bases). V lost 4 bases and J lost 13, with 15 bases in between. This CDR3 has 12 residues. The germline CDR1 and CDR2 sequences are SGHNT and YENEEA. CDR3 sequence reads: CASSSNAGSKYF. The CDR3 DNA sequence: TGTGCCAGCAGCTCCAACGCGGGATCTAAGTATTTT.

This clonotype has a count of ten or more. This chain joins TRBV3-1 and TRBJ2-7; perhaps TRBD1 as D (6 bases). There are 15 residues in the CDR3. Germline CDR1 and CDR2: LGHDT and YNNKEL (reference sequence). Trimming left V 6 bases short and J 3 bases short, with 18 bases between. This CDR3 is CASSSGTSTFYEQYF. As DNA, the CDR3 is TGTGCCAGCAGTTCCGGGACAAGTACTTTCTACGAGCAGTACTTC.

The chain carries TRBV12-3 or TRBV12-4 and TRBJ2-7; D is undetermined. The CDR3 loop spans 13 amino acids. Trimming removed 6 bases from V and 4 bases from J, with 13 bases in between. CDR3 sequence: CASRLRVGYEQYF. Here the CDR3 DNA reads TGTGCCAGCAGGCTACGGGTGGGGTACGAGCAGTACTTC.

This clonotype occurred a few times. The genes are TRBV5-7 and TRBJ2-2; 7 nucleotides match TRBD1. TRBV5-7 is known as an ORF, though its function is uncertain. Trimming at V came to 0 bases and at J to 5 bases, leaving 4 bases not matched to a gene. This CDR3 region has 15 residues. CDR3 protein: CASSLEGANTGELFF. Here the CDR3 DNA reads TGTGCCAGCAGCTTGGAGGGGGCAAATACCGGGGAGCTGTTTTTT.

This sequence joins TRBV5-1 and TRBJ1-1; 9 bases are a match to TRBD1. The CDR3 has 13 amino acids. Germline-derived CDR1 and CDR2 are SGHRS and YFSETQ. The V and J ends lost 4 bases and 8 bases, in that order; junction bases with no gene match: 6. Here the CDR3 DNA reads TGCGCCAGCAGCCCCGGGACAGGGAACGAAGCTTTCTTT. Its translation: CASSPGTGNEAFF.

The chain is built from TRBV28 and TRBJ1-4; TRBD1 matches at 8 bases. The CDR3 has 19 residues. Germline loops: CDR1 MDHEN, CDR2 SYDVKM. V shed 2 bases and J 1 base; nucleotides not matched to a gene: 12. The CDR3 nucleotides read TGTGCCAGCAGTTTAAGCCGACAGGGGACGCGGGGAACTAATGAAAAACTGTTTTTT. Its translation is CASSLSRQGTRGTNEKLFF. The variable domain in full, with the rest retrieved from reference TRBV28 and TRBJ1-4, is DVKVTQSSRYLVKRTGEKVFLECVQDMDHENMFWYRQDPGLGLRLIYFSYDVKMKEKGDIPEGYSVSREKKERFSLILESASTNQTSMYLCASSLSRQGTRGTNEKLFFGSGTQLSVL.

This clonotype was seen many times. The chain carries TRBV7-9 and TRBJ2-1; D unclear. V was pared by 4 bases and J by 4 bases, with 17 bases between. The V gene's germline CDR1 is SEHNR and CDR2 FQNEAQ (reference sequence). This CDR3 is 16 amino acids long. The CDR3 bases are TGTGCCAGCAGCTCACCTACCTGGGGTCTGTACAATGAGCAGTTCTTC. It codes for CASSSPTWGLYNEQFF.

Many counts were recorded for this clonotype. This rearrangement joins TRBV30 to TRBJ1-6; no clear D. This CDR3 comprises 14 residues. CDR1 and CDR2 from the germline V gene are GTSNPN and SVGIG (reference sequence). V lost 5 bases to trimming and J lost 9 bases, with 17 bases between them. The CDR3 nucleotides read TGTGCCTGGGAGGCGGGAATCGTGGTTTCACCCCTCCACTTT. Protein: CAWEAGIVVSPLHF.

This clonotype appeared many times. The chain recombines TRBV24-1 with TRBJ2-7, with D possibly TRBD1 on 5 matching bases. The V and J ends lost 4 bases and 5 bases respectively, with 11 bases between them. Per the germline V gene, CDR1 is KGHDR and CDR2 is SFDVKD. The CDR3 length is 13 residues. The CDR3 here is CATSETKGDEQYF. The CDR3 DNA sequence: TGTGCCACCAGTGAAACTAAAGGGGACGAGCAGTACTTC.

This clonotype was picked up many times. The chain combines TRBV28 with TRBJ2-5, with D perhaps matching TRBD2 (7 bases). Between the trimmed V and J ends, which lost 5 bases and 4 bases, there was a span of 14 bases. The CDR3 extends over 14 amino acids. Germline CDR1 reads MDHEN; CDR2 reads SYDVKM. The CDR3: CASSTLGGRETQYF. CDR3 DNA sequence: TGTGCCAGCAGTACCCTCGGGGGGCGAGAGACCCAGTACTTC.

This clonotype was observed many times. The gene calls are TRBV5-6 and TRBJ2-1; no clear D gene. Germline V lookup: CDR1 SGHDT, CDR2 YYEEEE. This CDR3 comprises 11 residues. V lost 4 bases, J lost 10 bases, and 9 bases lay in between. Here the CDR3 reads CASSAYGEQFF. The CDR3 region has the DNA TGTGCCAGCAGCGCGTATGGGGAGCAGTTCTTC.

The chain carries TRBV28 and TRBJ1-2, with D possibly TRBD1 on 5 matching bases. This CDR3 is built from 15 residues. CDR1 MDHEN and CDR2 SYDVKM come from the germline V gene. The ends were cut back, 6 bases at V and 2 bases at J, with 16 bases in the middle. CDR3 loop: CASRSGPRNNYGYTF. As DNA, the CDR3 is TGTGCCAGCAGATCAGGGCCGCGAAACAACTATGGCTACACCTTC.

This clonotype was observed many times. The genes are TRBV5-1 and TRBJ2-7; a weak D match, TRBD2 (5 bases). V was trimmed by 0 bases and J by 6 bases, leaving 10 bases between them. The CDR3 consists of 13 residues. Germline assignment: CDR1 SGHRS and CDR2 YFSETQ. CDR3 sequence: CASSLERSGEQYF. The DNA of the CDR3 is TGCGCCAGCAGCTTGGAGAGGAGCGGCGAGCAGTACTTC.

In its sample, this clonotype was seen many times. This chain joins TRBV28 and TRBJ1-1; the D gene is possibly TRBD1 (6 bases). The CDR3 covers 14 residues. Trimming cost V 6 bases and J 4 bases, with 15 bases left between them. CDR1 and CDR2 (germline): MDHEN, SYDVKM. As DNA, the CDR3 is TGTGCCAGCAGCCGGGGGTACAGGGTCACTGAAGCTTTCTTT. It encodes CASSRGYRVTEAFF.

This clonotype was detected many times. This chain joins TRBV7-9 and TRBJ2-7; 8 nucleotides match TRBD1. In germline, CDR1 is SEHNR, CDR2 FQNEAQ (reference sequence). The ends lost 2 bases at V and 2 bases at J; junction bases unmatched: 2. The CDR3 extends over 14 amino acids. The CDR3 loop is CASSLWTGTYEQYF. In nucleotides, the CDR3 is TGTGCCAGCAGCTTATGGACAGGGACCTACGAGCAGTACTTC.

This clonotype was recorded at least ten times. CDR3 residues: CASTSSGGSYEQYF. CDR3 coding DNA: TGTGCCAGTACCTCGAGCGGGGGCTCCTACGAGCAGTACTTC. This chain links TRBV19 with TRBJ2-7; 8 positions match TRBD2. The CDR3 runs to 14 residues. The trim removed 7 bases at V and 0 bases at J, leaving 5 bases unmatched. Germline V gives CDR1 LNHDA, CDR2 SQIVND (reference sequence).

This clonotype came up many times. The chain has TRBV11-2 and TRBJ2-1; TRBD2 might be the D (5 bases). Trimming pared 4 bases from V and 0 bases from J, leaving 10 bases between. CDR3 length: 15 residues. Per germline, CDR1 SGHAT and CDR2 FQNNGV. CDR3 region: CASSSGLSSYNEQFF. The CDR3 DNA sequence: TGTGCCAGCAGCTCCGGACTTAGCTCCTACAATGAGCAGTTCTTC.

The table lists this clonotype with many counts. The CDR3 is CASSIPYPGGEAFF. The CDR3 DNA follows: TGTGCCAGCTCTATCCCTTATCCGGGGGGTGAAGCTTTCTTT. This rearrangement joins TRBV27 to TRBJ1-1, with a weak D call TRBD1 (5 bases). The germline V gene has CDR1 MNHEY and CDR2 SMNVEV (reference sequence). V lost 8 bases to trimming and J lost 7 bases, with 20 bases between them. The CDR3 has 14 amino acids.